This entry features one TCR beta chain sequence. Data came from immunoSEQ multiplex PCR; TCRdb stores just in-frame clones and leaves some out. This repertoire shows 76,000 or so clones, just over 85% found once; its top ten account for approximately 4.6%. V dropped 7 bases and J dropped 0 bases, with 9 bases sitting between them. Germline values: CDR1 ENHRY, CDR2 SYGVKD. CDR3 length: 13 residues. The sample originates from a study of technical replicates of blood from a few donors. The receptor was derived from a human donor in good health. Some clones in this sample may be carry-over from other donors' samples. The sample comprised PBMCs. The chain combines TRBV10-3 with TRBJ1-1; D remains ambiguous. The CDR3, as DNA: TGTGCCATCAAGACGGACTTGAACACTGAAGCTTTCTTT. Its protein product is CAIKTDLNTEAFF.